The TCR beta chain under discussion was sequenced for a study of blood T cell repertoires in COVID-19. Study context: Material from acute and convalescent COVID-19 was sourced from the United States, Italy and Spain. The cDNA or gDNA used as material had been derived from T cells, B-cell-depleted T cells, or PBMCs.

Trimming took 6 bases from V and 1 from J, leaving 18 bases between them. Per germline, CDR1 SGHRS and CDR2 YFSETQ. The CDR3 has 16 amino acids. In the source study's methods: Amplifying reference gene primers gave estimates of nucleated cell counts. The table came from immunoSEQ multiplex PCR; TCRdb's copy has only in-frame clones and leaves some out. V and J calls plus clone size are reproduced from that table; the DNA served to infer D and trimming. The sample has approximately 50,000 clones; roughly 88% are singletons. The origin of this receptor is a human donor in a cohort sampled during active COVID-19. The sample was peripheral blood. The chain joins TRBV5-1 to TRBJ2-3, with D possibly TRBD1 on 6 matching bases. The CDR3 bases are TGCGCCAGCACCCTCCAGGGTTACAGGGGCACAGATACGCAGTATTTT. Translation gives CASTLQGYRGTDTQYF.